A single sample is the source of the 3 T cell receptor beta chains below, sequenced in a study of OX40 agonist ivuxolimab in advanced cancers. TCRdb's copy holds only in-frame clones and misses some; the assay was immunoSEQ multiplex PCR. Among about 52,000 clones listed, 94% were seen once. The sample was CD4+ or CD8+ T cells sorted from blood, taken in a trial of the OX40 agonist ivuxolimab. The receptors originated from an adult with an advanced solid tumor such as melanoma, head and neck, liver or kidney cancer.

This clone was counted between two and nine times. This chain's CDR3 is CASTTGHQPQHF. The CDR3 DNA reads TGTGCCAGCACAACAGGCCATCAGCCCCAGCATTTT. This sequence joins TRBV28 and TRBJ1-5; tentatively, D is TRBD1 (5 bases). The V end was cut by 7 bases, the J end by 5 bases, with 9 bases between. This CDR3 has 12 amino acids. In germline, CDR1 is MDHEN, CDR2 SYDVKM.

V gene TRBV25-1 combines with J gene TRBJ2-3; D remains unclear. Germline lookup yields CDR1 MGHDK and CDR2 SYGVNS. CDR3 size: 12 residues. The V and J ends lost 5 bases and 2 bases respectively, with 5 bases between them. The CDR3 here is CASSYSTDTQYF. DNA for the CDR3: TGTGCCAGCAGTTACTCCACAGATACGCAGTATTTT.

This sequence joins TRBV19 and TRBJ1-2; D uncertain. CDR3 length: 12 amino acids. Germline values: CDR1 LNHDA, CDR2 SQIVND (reference sequence). The germline V and J ends were trimmed by 3 bases and 2 bases, with 4 bases remaining between them. This CDR3 reads CASSMDNYGYTF. The DNA for the CDR3 is TGTGCCAGTAGTATGGACAACTATGGCTACACCTTC.